Listed below are T cell receptor beta chains from one sample, sequenced in a study of shared clonotypes between healthy human individuals. Profiled with immunoSEQ multiplex PCR; TCRdb holds only in-frame clones, not every one. This table holds about 2.1 million clones, 90% to 95% found once. The sample comprised naive CD8+ T cells from PBMCs. The receptors stem from a man between 18 and 35 years old in good health. Some clones in this sample may be carry-over from other donors' samples. CDR3s include the opening cysteine and the closing phenylalanine or tryptophan. Fields, in order: clone size, V gene, J gene, D gene, CDR3 protein, CDR3 DNA. The D gene is left open where the match is weak. The size of a clone is reported for some rows only, either as once, few or many, or as a class for expanded clones.

size: .; V: TRBV9; J: TRBJ1-3; D: .; CDR3: CASSPRKGVGNTIYF; DNA: TGTGCCAGCAGCCCCCGGAAGGGGGTCGGAAACACCATATATTTT
size: .; V: TRBV18; J: TRBJ1-4; D: .; CDR3: CASSPPGGEKLFF; DNA: TGTGCCAGCTCACCACCAGGCGGTGAAAAACTGTTTTTT
size: .; V: TRBV7-9; J: TRBJ1-2; D: .; CDR3: CASSLGDYGYTF; DNA: TGTGCCAGCAGCTTAGGTGACTATGGCTACACCTTC
size: few; V: TRBV7-9; J: TRBJ1-5; D: .; CDR3: CASSLGGVNQPQHF; DNA: TGTGCCAGCAGCTTAGGGGGGGTCAATCAGCCCCAGCATTTT
size: few; V: TRBV7-7; J: TRBJ1-1; D: .; CDR3: CASNKPGRGAFF; DNA: TGTGCCAGCAATAAACCCGGTCGGGGAGCTTTCTTT
size: .; V: TRBV7-6; J: TRBJ1-5; D: TRBD1; CDR3: CASSGRTGGQPQHF; DNA: TGTGCCAGCAGCGGACGGACAGGTGGCCAGCCCCAGCATTTT
size: .; V: TRBV6-1; J: TRBJ2-5; D: .; CDR3: CASSEWVGQETQYF; DNA: TGTGCCAGCAGTGAATGGGTAGGTCAAGAGACCCAGTACTTC
size: .; V: TRBV23-1; J: TRBJ2-5; D: .; CDR3: CASSQSRSRETQYF; DNA: TGCGCCAGCAGTCAATCGCGTAGCAGGGAGACCCAGTACTTC
size: .; V: TRBV9; J: TRBJ1-1; D: .; CDR3: CASSVGGGGEAFF; DNA: TGTGCCAGCAGCGTAGGGGGAGGCGGTGAAGCTTTCTTT
size: .; V: TRBV5-6; J: TRBJ2-7; D: .; CDR3: CASSLSRRAFEQYF; DNA: TGTGCCAGCAGCTTGTCGAGACGCGCGTTCGAGCAGTACTTC
size: .; V: TRBV27; J: TRBJ2-7; D: .; CDR3: CASSPLTGEQYF; DNA: TGTGCCAGCAGTCCCCTGACAGGCGAGCAGTACTTC
size: .; V: TRBV5-4; J: TRBJ1-2; D: .; CDR3: CASSLVLDSYGYTF; DNA: TGTGCCAGCAGCTTGGTTTTGGACAGCTATGGCTACACCTTC
size: .; V: TRBV19; J: TRBJ2-1; D: .; CDR3: CASSIRAVGEQFF; DNA: TGTGCCAGTAGTATTAGGGCAGTCGGTGAGCAGTTCTTC
size: .; V: TRBV11-2; J: TRBJ2-3; D: TRBD2; CDR3: CASSLGLAGSTDTQYF; DNA: TGTGCCAGCAGCTTGGGACTAGCGGGTAGCACAGATACGCAGTATTTT
size: .; V: TRBV11-2; J: TRBJ2-5; D: TRBD1; CDR3: CASSAGTGGIETQYF; DNA: TGTGCCAGCAGTGCCGGGACAGGGGGAATTGAGACCCAGTACTTC
size: .; V: TRBV28; J: TRBJ2-1; D: .; CDR3: CASSFFASPLFNEQFF; DNA: TGTGCCAGCAGTTTCTTTGCTAGCCCTCTGTTCAATGAGCAGTTCTTC
size: .; V: TRBV4-3; J: TRBJ2-7; D: TRBD2; CDR3: CASSQAGTSVHEQYF; DNA: TGCGCCAGCAGCCAGGCCGGGACTAGCGTGCACGAGCAGTACTTC
size: .; V: TRBV6-6; J: TRBJ2-7; D: .; CDR3: CASSQGSYEQYF; DNA: TGTGCCAGCAGCCAGGGGAGCTACGAGCAGTACTTC
size: .; V: TRBV5-4; J: TRBJ2-2; D: .; CDR3: CASSTGVAGELFF; DNA: TGTGCCAGCAGCACTGGCGTAGCCGGGGAGCTGTTTTTT
size: .; V: TRBV27; J: TRBJ2-3; D: TRBD2; CDR3: CASSLRTSGSPDTQYF; DNA: TGTGCCAGCAGTCTAAGGACTAGCGGGAGCCCAGATACGCAGTATTTT
size: .; V: TRBV27; J: TRBJ2-2; D: TRBD1; CDR3: CASSADRGNTGELFF; DNA: TGTGCCAGCAGTGCAGACAGGGGGAACACCGGGGAGCTGTTTTTT
size: .; V: TRBV27; J: TRBJ2-7; D: .; CDR3: CASSPRTARHEQYF; DNA: TGTGCCAGCAGTCCCCGGACAGCCAGGCACGAGCAGTACTTC
size: .; V: TRBV19; J: TRBJ2-2; D: .; CDR3: CASSIARRVTGELFF; DNA: TGTGCCAGTAGTATAGCCCGCAGGGTCACCGGGGAGCTGTTTTTT
size: .; V: TRBV2; J: TRBJ2-2; D: .; CDR3: CASRSGPNTGELFF; DNA: TGTGCCAGCAGGAGCGGCCCGAACACCGGGGAGCTGTTTTTT